This T cell receptor beta chain is from a study of shared clonotypes between healthy human individuals. Naive CD8 cells lacked CD45RO, underwent positive selection for CCR7 and left out terminally differentiated effector memory CD45RA+ cells. Profiled with immunoSEQ multiplex PCR; TCRdb holds only in-frame clones, not every one. The table has about 2.1 million clones, roughly 91% seen once. The CDR3 covers 19 residues. This chain links TRBV21-1 with TRBJ2-7; the D call TRBD1 from the table was never checked on the DNA. TRBV21-1 is recorded as a pseudogene. Source material: naive CD8+ T cells from PBMCs. This receptor was identified in a man between 18 and 29 years old in good health. Some clones in this sample may be carry-over from other donors' samples. This chain's CDR3 is CASSKEGVGTGRRPYEQYF. Written as DNA, the CDR3 is TGTGCCAGCAGCAAAGAGGGGGTGGGGACAGGGAGGCGTCCTTACGAGCAGTACTTC.